One sample yielded the 17 T cell receptor beta chains listed below, sequenced in a study of lymphopenia after photon versus proton radiotherapy. Some clones are missing from TCRdb's copy, which holds only in-frame ones; the method was immunoSEQ multiplex PCR. The table lists about 22,000 clones, 80% to 95% of them singletons. The sequences come from peripheral blood, collected from a patient treated with proton-based radiotherapy. Receptors originate from a woman in her 70s with pancreatic cancer. Some clones in this sample may be carry-over from other donors' samples.

The chain joins TRBV6-1 to TRBJ1-6; D is uncertain. Germline-derived CDR1 and CDR2 are MNHNS and SASEGT. V was trimmed by 3 bases and J by 8 bases, leaving 5 bases between them. This CDR3 region has 12 residues. CDR3 bases: TGTGCCAGCAGTGACGGGGATTCACCCCTCCACTTT. Encoded protein: CASSDGDSPLHF.

The chain carries TRBV7-9 and TRBJ1-4, with 10 positions matching TRBD1. This CDR3 is 14 amino acids long. Germline loops: CDR1 SEHNR, CDR2 FQNEAQ (reference sequence). V was clipped by 5 bases and J by 7 bases; unmatched bases: 4. CDR3 region: CASSPGTGVEKLFF. DNA of the CDR3: TGTGCCAGCAGCCCCGGGACAGGGGTTGAAAAACTGTTTTTT.

The chain recombines TRBV28 with TRBJ1-1; no definite D call. The germline V gene encodes CDR1 MDHEN and CDR2 SYDVKM. The V end lost 6 bases, the J end lost 0 bases, and 8 bases lay between the germline ends. The CDR3 consists of 13 residues. The CDR3 sequence is CASRTTVNTEAFF. The CDR3, as DNA: TGTGCCAGCAGAACCACAGTGAACACTGAAGCTTTCTTT.

Concerning this clone: An end of the junction does not agree with germline; a read error may underlie this. The chain carries TRBV6-1 and TRBJ2-7, with D possibly called TRBD1 or TRBD2 (6 bases each). Germline lookup yields CDR1 MNHNS and CDR2 SASEGT. The CDR3 has 11 residues. The CDR3 sequence is CASSEVGGSHF. DNA of the CDR3: TGTGCCAGCAGTGAAGTCGGGGGCTCCCACTTC.

In this sample, this clone turned up a few times. The chain carries TRBV7-9 and TRBJ1-2, with 7 bases fitting TRBD1. CDR3 length: 12 amino acids. Germline V gene data show CDR1 as SEHNR and CDR2 as FQNEAQ (reference sequence). The trim removed 3 bases at V and 8 bases at J, leaving 3 bases unmatched. The CDR3 sequence is CASSLVDRGYTF. The CDR3 DNA is TGTGCCAGCAGCTTGGTGGACAGGGGCTACACCTTC.

J is TRBJ2-1 and V is TRBV29-1; TRBD2 matches at 7 bases. V shed 2 bases and J 9 bases; nucleotides not matched to a gene: 16. The CDR3 totals 16 residues. Germline assignment: CDR1 SQVTM and CDR2 ANQGSEA. The CDR3: CSVEPAGVGSFVEQFF. In DNA, the CDR3 is TGCAGCGTTGAACCCGCGGGAGTTGGCTCATTTGTTGAGCAGTTCTTC.

Details on this clone: The junction departs from the called germline gene at one end, perhaps through a read error. The chain has TRBV2 and TRBJ1-5; no reliable D call. The CDR3 has 15 residues. Per germline, CDR1 SNHLY and CDR2 FYNNEI. The CDR3 sequence is CASSEEVMGNQPQHF. DNA of the CDR3: TGTGCCAGCAGTGAGGAGGTAATGGGCAACCAGCCCCAGCATTTT.

The rearrangement links TRBV10-2 to TRBJ2-1; D is perhaps TRBD1 (5 bases). Germline lookup yields CDR1 WSHSY and CDR2 SAAADI. V was pared by 5 bases and J by 3 bases, with 14 bases between. The CDR3 runs to 15 residues. The CDR3 nucleotides are TGCGCCAGCAGTCAAAAGGGGAATTACTACAATGAGCAGTTCTTC. This codes for CASSQKGNYYNEQFF.

V is TRBV19 and J is TRBJ2-5; D uncertain. Germline V gene data show CDR1 as LNHDA and CDR2 as SQIVND (reference sequence). V was pared by 0 bases and J by 5 bases, with 7 bases between. This CDR3 has 13 amino acids. The CDR3 spells CASSIDLSETQYF. The CDR3 DNA reads TGTGCCAGTAGTATAGATCTATCGGAGACCCAGTACTTC.

This chain's CDR3 is CATSTLAGPYNEQFF. The CDR3 DNA reads TGTGCCACCAGCACACTAGCGGGACCTTACAATGAGCAGTTCTTC. This chain links TRBV15 with TRBJ2-1; 10 positions agree with TRBD2. The germline gives CDR1 LNHNV, CDR2 YYDKDF (reference sequence). This CDR3 has 15 amino acids. Unmatched junction bases numbered 4, after V lost 4 bases and J lost 4 bases.

This rearrangement joins TRBV19 to TRBJ2-3; 10 bases map to TRBD2. The CDR3 contains 19 residues. Per the germline V gene, CDR1 is LNHDA and CDR2 is SQIVND (reference sequence). Trimming took 5 bases from V and 0 from J; bases not matched to a gene: 14. Here the CDR3 reads CASSVPLAGVGSSTDTQYF. Written as DNA, the CDR3 is TGTGCCAGTAGTGTTCCCCTAGCGGGAGTCGGGAGTAGCACAGATACGCAGTATTTT.

V gene TRBV28 combines with J gene TRBJ1-2; D not resolved. CDR1 MDHEN and CDR2 SYDVKM come from the germline V gene. This CDR3 contains 11 residues. Trimming took 6 bases from V and 6 from J, leaving 8 bases between them. The CDR3 protein is CASSRYDGYTF. CDR3 nucleotides: TGTGCCAGCAGCCGGTACGATGGCTACACCTTC.

V and J are TRBV5-6 and TRBJ1-2, with D possibly TRBD1 on 6 matching bases. The length of the CDR3 is 13 residues. V was cut by 4 bases and J by 5 bases, with 12 bases left in between. Germline-derived CDR1 and CDR2 are SGHDT and YYEEEE. CDR3 bases: TGTGCCAGCAGCCGGGACACCGAGTATGGCTACACCTTC. Protein product: CASSRDTEYGYTF.

This CDR3 is CASSPQGLLSTDTQYF. CDR3 DNA: TGTGCCAGCTCACCCCAAGGACTATTAAGCACAGATACGCAGTATTTT. The genes are TRBV18 and TRBJ2-3; tentatively, D is TRBD2 (6 bases). V was cut by 3 bases and J by 0 bases, with 13 bases left in between. The CDR3 runs to 16 residues. Germline CDR1 KGHSH, CDR2 LQKENI.

V gene TRBV19 combines with J gene TRBJ2-7; 7 nucleotides agree with TRBD1. Germline V lookup: CDR1 LNHDA, CDR2 SQIVND (reference sequence). The CDR3 spans 13 residues. After removal of 7 bases from V and 1 base from J, the junction contained 4 bases not matched to a gene. CDR3 sequence reads: CASIGTESYEQYF. The CDR3 DNA sequence: TGTGCCAGTATCGGGACAGAGTCCTACGAGCAGTACTTC.

The V call is TRBV30, the J call TRBJ1-1; maybe TRBD1 (5 bases). V was shortened by 2 bases and J by 6 bases, with 16 bases between the two germline ends. CDR1 and CDR2 (germline): GTSNPN, SVGIG (reference sequence). There are 14 residues in the CDR3. The DNA for the CDR3 is TGTGCCTGGAGTTTTAGGGGATCTGGGTCTGAAGCTTTCTTT. It translates to CAWSFRGSGSEAFF.

With respect to this clone: Other DNA sequences from this sample encode an identical CDR3 as well. The chain recombines TRBV5-1 with TRBJ2-5; 10 bases are a match to TRBD1. The junction had 2 bases not matched to a gene; V was cut back by 7 bases and J by 5 bases. Per the germline V gene, CDR1 is SGHRS and CDR2 is YFSETQ. The CDR3 is 12 residues long. The CDR3 DNA sequence: TGCGCCAGCCAGGGACAGGGGGAGACCCAGTACTTC. It yields the protein CASQGQGETQYF.